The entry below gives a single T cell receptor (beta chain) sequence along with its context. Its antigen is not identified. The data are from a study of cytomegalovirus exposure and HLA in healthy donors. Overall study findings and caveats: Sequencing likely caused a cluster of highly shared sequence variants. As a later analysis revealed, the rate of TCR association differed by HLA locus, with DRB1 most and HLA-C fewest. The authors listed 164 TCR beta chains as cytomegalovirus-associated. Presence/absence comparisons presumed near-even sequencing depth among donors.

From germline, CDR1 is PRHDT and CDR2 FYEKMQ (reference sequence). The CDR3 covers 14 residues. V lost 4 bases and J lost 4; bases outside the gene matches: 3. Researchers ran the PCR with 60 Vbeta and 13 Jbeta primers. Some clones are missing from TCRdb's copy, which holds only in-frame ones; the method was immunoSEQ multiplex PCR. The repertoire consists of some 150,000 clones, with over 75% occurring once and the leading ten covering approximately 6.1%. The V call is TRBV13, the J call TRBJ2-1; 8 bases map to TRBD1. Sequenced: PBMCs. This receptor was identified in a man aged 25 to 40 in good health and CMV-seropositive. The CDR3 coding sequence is TGTGCCAGCAGCTCCAGGGGGCGGTACAATGAGCAGTTCTTC. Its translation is CASSSRGRYNEQFF.